This passage covers 4 T cell receptor beta chains from one sample sequenced in a study of blood T cell repertoires in COVID-19 (TCRdb year 2020). Library preparation employed the immunoSEQ multiplex PCR assay. TCRdb's version of the immuneACCESS table is confined to in-frame rearrangements and falls short of the full clone set. An unresolved V gene accounts for under half of the shortfall where checked; the remainder is of unknown origin. The sample table lists some 150,000 clones, around nine tenths of them with a count of one. The ten largest clones take up about 9.4% of the sample. The sample consisted of peripheral blood. These receptor sequences come from a woman aged 50 to 60 with active or convalescent COVID-19.

This clone was observed a single time. The chain carries TRBV10-3 and TRBJ2-7; 10 bases match TRBD1. Unmatched junction bases numbered 9, after V lost 7 bases and J lost 6 bases. The CDR3 length is 14 residues. CDR1 and CDR2 from the germline V gene are ENHRY and SYGVKD. The CDR3 loop is CAITGTGDRVEQYF. In DNA, the CDR3 is TGTGCCATCACCGGGACAGGGGACAGAGTCGAGCAGTACTTC.

This sequence joins TRBV21-1 and TRBJ2-7; the DNA was not compared with TRBD1, the D call given in the table. TRBV21-1 is a recognized pseudogene. The CDR3 is made up of 12 amino acids. DNA of the CDR3: TGTGCCAGCAGCAAGGTTCAGGTTCAGCAGTACTTC. This translates into CASSKVQVQQYF.

V usage is TRBV9 and J usage is TRBJ1-6; TRBD1 agrees at 7 bases. CDR3 length equals 14 residues. V lost 8 bases to trimming and J lost 5 bases; unmatched junction nucleotides: 7. Germline V CDR1 and CDR2: SGDLS, YYNGEE. CDR3 DNA: TGTGCCAGTGCCCGACAGGGAGATAATTCACCCCTCCACTTT. This encodes CASARQGDNSPLHF.

This chain joins TRBV7-9 and TRBJ1-3, with D uncertain. This CDR3 spans 13 amino acids. The V end lost 8 bases, the J end lost 4 bases, and 12 bases lay between the germline ends. CDR1 and CDR2 (germline): SEHNR, FQNEAQ (reference sequence). This CDR3 is CASDGETGNTIYF. CDR3 bases: TGTGCCAGCGACGGAGAAACGGGAAACACCATATATTTT. Variable domain in full (rest from reference TRBV7-9 and TRBJ1-3): DTGVSQNPRHKITKRGQNVTFRCDPISEHNRLYWYRQTLGQGPEFLTYFQNEAQLEKSRLLSDRFSAERPKGSFSTLEIQRTEQGDSAMYLCASDGETGNTIYFGEGSWLTVV.